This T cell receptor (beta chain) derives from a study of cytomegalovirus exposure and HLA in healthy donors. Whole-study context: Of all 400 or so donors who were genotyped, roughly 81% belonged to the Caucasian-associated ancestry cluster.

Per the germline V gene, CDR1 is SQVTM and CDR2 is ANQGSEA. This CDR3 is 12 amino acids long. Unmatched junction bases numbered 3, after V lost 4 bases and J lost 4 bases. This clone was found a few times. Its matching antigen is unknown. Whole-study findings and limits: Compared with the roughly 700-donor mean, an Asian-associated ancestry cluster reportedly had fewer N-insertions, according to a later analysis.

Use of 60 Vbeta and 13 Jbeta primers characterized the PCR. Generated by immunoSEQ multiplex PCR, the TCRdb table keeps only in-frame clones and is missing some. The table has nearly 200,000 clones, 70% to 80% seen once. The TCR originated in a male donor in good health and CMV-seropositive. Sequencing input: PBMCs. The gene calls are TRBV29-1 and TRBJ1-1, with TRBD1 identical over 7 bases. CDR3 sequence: CSVVAGGTEAFF. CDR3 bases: TGCAGCGTTGTGGCAGGGGGCACTGAAGCTTTCTTT.